What follows describes a single T cell receptor (beta chain). The antigen remains undetermined. These data come from a study of T cell responses to AZD1222 COVID-19 vaccine. Study findings and constraints: There were vaccine-associated CD4 TCRs across spike, dominant at 160-218 and 743-854. Females made up more of the donors, who were largely white British, and clonal diversity may have come out too low. Scientists sampled the repertoires only once the peak T cell response had passed.

V was pared by 2 bases and J by 11 bases, with 10 bases of the junction left unmatched. The CDR3 loop spans 16 amino acids. CDR1 is LNHDA, CDR2 SQIVND, per germline (reference sequence). The method was immunoSEQ multiplex PCR; TCRdb's version includes in-frame clones alone and lacks a portion of them. The repertoire consists of around 190,000 clones, with approximately 94% occurring once and the leading ten covering 1.5% to 2%. The rearrangement links TRBV19 to TRBJ1-6, with 9 bases identical to TRBD1. The source of this sequence is an adult who received the AZD1222 COVID-19 vaccine. The starting material was peripheral blood, obtained 28 days after the second AZD1222 dose. The CDR3 nucleotides read TGTGCCAGTAGTATAAACCCGACAGGGGGTGCTGCACCCCTCCACTTT. Translating it yields CASSINPTGGAAPLHF. The complete variable domain, with remaining parts taken from reference TRBV19 and TRBJ1-6, reads DGGITQSPKYLFRKEGQNVTLSCEQNLNHDAMYWYRQDPGQGLRLIYYSQIVNDFQKGDIAEGYSVSREKKESFPLTVTSAQKNPTAFYLCASSINPTGGAAPLHFGNGTRLTVT.